The T cell receptor beta chain under discussion was sequenced for a study of cytomegalovirus exposure and HLA in healthy donors. As concerns this clone: What it binds is unknown.

The CDR3 is 13 amino acids. Trimming took off 1 base at V and 5 bases at J, with 9 bases between the two ends. CDR1 and CDR2 (germline): SSHAT, FNYEAQ (reference sequence). Primers for the PCR totalled 60 Vbeta and 13 Jbeta. Assay used: immunoSEQ multiplex PCR; TCRdb lists only in-frame clones, some missing. Here the sample table reports around 100,000 clones. The study, taken as a whole, reports: Accurate prediction of most subjects' HLA-A and HLA-B alleles from TCR beta sequences was reported. A later analysis found TCR association rates differed by HLA locus, highest for DRB1 and lowest for HLA-C.

Donors had nominal health at sampling but likely had unrecorded immune exposures. The material sequenced was PBMCs. The TCR comes from a man aged 25 to 40 in good health and CMV-seronegative. The chain has TRBV7-7 and TRBJ2-7, with a weak D call TRBD1 (5 bases). This CDR3 reads CASSLVVGDEQYF. The CDR3 DNA follows: TGTGCCAGCAGCTTAGTCGTAGGGGACGAGCAGTACTTC.